A selection of T cell receptor beta chains follows, all from one sample in a study of T cell responses to AZD1222 COVID-19 vaccine. Repertoires were generated with immunoSEQ multiplex PCR, while TCRdb's copy carries only in-frame clones and drops some. The sample consists of tens of thousands of clones, around 88% of them appearing once. The source material was peripheral blood, sampled 28 days after the second dose of the MenACWY control vaccine. The receptors here all came from an adult who received the MenACWY meningococcal vaccine as a control. Each CDR3 is given with its conserved first and last residue.

v_call,j_call,cdr3_aa
TRBV10-3,TRBJ1-5,CASKDRENQPQHF
TRBV6-5,TRBJ2-7,CASSTREGSYEQYF
TRBV27,TRBJ2-2,CASSTNREINTGELFF
TRBV9,TRBJ1-1,CASSVAGQVGATEAFF
TRBV6-2/TRBV6-3,TRBJ2-1,CASSWAGTFYNEQFF
TRBV7-2,TRBJ1-5,CASSLGQGVNQPQHF
TRBV19,TRBJ1-4,CASSAPAGATNEKLFF
TRBV28,TRBJ1-3,CASWDRSSGNTIYF
TRBV28,TRBJ1-5,CASSLGGQGNQPQHF
TRBV6-1,TRBJ2-7,CASSGHRMGRFYEQYF
TRBV10-3,TRBJ2-6,CAISDGYSGTGGAGANVLTF
TRBV25-1,TRBJ1-4,CASSARQGSGEKLFF
TRBV27,TRBJ1-1,CASSPRTLNTEAFF
TRBV30,TRBJ1-3,CAWRPSGNTIYF
TRBV4-3,TRBJ1-2,CASSQGYYGYTF
TRBV15,TRBJ2-7,CATGGSLFGEQYF
TRBV6-6,TRBJ2-1,CASSPGQKLEQFF
TRBV9,TRBJ2-2,CASSVATETGTGGDRTGELFF
TRBV19,TRBJ2-1,CASSSSGYNEQFF
TRBV7-2,TRBJ2-5,CASSFQRGDQETQYF
TRBV3-1/TRBV3-2,TRBJ1-5,CASSQVGGGQPQHF